The rows below give T cell receptor beta chains drawn from one sample of a study of PD-1 blockade in classical Hodgkin lymphoma. Method: immunoSEQ multiplex PCR; TCRdb's copy keeps in-frame clones and lacks some. The data contain about 90,000 clones, 90% of them singletons. This material consisted of peripheral blood mononuclear cells (PBMCs), taken before the fourth cycle of nivolumab. The source of these receptors is a human donor with classical Hodgkin lymphoma. CDR3s include the opening cysteine and the closing phenylalanine or tryptophan. The D gene is left open where the match is weak. Some rows have no size entry. The others give once, few or many, or a class for an expanded clone.

CDR3 | DNA | J | size | D | V
CASSSFGTGDYGYTF | TGTGCCAGCAGTTCTTTCGGGACAGGGGACTATGGCTACACCTTC | TRBJ1-2 | NA | TRBD1 | TRBV7-2
CASSSYAAGLSHEQYF | TGTGCCAGCAGCTCTTATGCGGCGGGGTTATCCCACGAGCAGTACTTC | TRBJ2-7 | NA | NA | TRBV11-2
CASSWGGFSEQYF | TGTGCCAGCAGCTGGGGGGGATTCAGCGAGCAGTACTTC | TRBJ2-7 | NA | TRBD2 | TRBV11-2
CASSFGTGNYGYTF | TGTGCCAGCAGTTTTGGGACAGGCAACTATGGCTACACCTTC | TRBJ1-2 | NA | TRBD1 | TRBV28
CASSNRDRSYEQYF | TGTGCCAGCAGCAACCGGGACAGGTCCTACGAGCAGTACTTC | TRBJ2-7 | once | NA | TRBV21-1
CASSQDISGGFEQYF | TGTGCCAGCAGCCAAGATATTAGCGGGGGGTTCGAGCAGTACTTC | TRBJ2-7 | NA | TRBD2 | TRBV4-2
CASGGGLAGVRNTGELFF | TGCGCCAGCGGGGGAGGGCTAGCGGGGGTTAGGAACACCGGGGAGCTGTTTTTT | TRBJ2-2 | NA | TRBD2 | TRBV4-3
CASSPAEQGNYNSPLHF | TGTGCCAGCAGTCCTGCTGAACAGGGGAATTATAATTCACCCCTCCACTTT | TRBJ1-6 | NA | TRBD1 | TRBV28
CASGAGRDSYNSPLHF | TGTGCCAGTGGGGCGGGGCGGGACAGTTATAATTCACCCCTCCACTTT | TRBJ1-6 | NA | TRBD1 | TRBV19
CASSVAPQETQYF | TGTGCCAGCAGCGTCGCGCCTCAAGAGACCCAGTACTTC | TRBJ2-5 | NA | NA | TRBV9
CACNDRTVKENTIYF | TGTGCCTGCAATGACCGGACGGTTAAGGAAAACACCATATATTTT | TRBJ1-3 | NA | NA | TRBV30
CASSLDGRSGNTIYF | TGTGCCAGCAGCTTAGACGGTCGCTCTGGAAACACCATATATTTT | TRBJ1-3 | NA | NA | TRBV11-1
CASSHSGYEQYF | TGCGCCAGCAGCCACTCAGGGTACGAGCAGTACTTC | TRBJ2-7 | NA | NA | TRBV4-1